Listed here are 15 T cell receptor beta chains from one sample, sequenced in a study of PD-1 blockade in classical Hodgkin lymphoma. Autologous stem cell transplantation was followed by relapse in every patient, and brentuximab vedotin exposure varied. Generated by immunoSEQ multiplex PCR, the TCRdb table keeps only in-frame clones and is missing some. There are roughly 150,000 clones in the sample; approximately 72% occur only once, and over 7.5% lies in the top ten. This sample comprised peripheral blood mononuclear cells (PBMCs), obtained before the second cycle of nivolumab. The receptors shown here come from a human donor with classical Hodgkin lymphoma.

The genes are TRBV7-3 and TRBJ1-6, with D unresolved. Looked up from germline, CDR1 is SGHTA and CDR2 is FQGTGA. V was trimmed by 1 base and J by 10 bases, leaving 11 bases between them. The CDR3 length is 14 residues. CDR3 region: CASSLSGVGSPLHF. CDR3 sequence (DNA): TGTGCCAGCAGCTTAAGTGGGGTCGGGTCACCCCTCCACTTT. The variable domain in full, with the rest retrieved from reference TRBV7-3 and TRBJ1-6, is GAGVSQTPSNKVTEKGKYVELRCDPISGHTALYWYRQSLGQGPEFLIYFQGTGAADDSGLPNDRFFAVRPEGSVSTLKIQRTERGDSAVYLCASSLSGVGSPLHFGNGTRLTVT.

The chain uses TRBV28 and TRBJ1-4; TRBD1 matches at 9 bases. V lost 2 bases, J lost 7 bases, and 8 bases stayed unmatched. CDR1 and CDR2 from the germline V gene are MDHEN and SYDVKM. The CDR3 runs 16 residues. As DNA, the CDR3 is TGTGCCAGCAGTTTAAGCGGGACAGGGCTACGTGAAAAACTGTTTTTT. Amino acids: CASSLSGTGLREKLFF.

The chain carries TRBV19 and TRBJ1-5; 12 bases map to TRBD1. CDR1 LNHDA and CDR2 SQIVND come from the germline V gene (reference sequence). The CDR3 has 15 amino acids. The trim removed 4 bases at V and 6 bases at J, leaving 4 bases unmatched. In nucleotides, the CDR3 is TGTGCCAGTAGTAGTTGGGGACAGGGGGCTCAGCCCCAGCATTTT. Amino acid sequence: CASSSWGQGAQPQHF.

A word on this clone: This same CDR3 is encoded by further DNA sequences in the sample. This chain joins TRBV19 and TRBJ2-7, with D perhaps matching TRBD1 or TRBD2 (5 bases each). V dropped 3 bases and J dropped 3 bases, with 9 bases sitting between them. The germline V gene has CDR1 LNHDA and CDR2 SQIVND (reference sequence). CDR3 length equals 13 residues. The CDR3 protein is CASSIGGYYEQYF. The DNA of the CDR3 is TGTGCCAGTAGTATTGGGGGATACTACGAGCAGTACTTC.

The V gene is TRBV7-9, the J gene TRBJ2-5; 7 bases line up with TRBD1. The germline V gene has CDR1 SEHNR and CDR2 FQNEAQ (reference sequence). Trimming removed 4 bases from V and 1 base from J; junction bases left unmatched: 6. The CDR3 totals 15 residues. CDR3 bases: TGTGCCAGCAGCTCAAGACAGGGTTTCCAAGAGACCCAGTACTTC. Translation: CASSSRQGFQETQYF.

The chain recombines TRBV5-8 with TRBJ1-1; the D is unclear. V was shortened by 5 bases and J by 4 bases, with 15 bases between the two germline ends. This CDR3 has 14 residues. Germline CDR1 reads SGHTS; CDR2 reads YDEGEE. The CDR3 DNA sequence: TGTGCCAGCAGTTCCAACCCGGGTCTCACTGAAGCTTTCTTT. This translates into CASSSNPGLTEAFF.

Points on this clone: Other DNA sequences in this sample translate to the same CDR3. The rearrangement links TRBV10-3 to TRBJ1-4, with D maybe TRBD1 (5 bases). The CDR3 contains 14 residues. Trimming removed 3 bases at V and 0 bases at J, with 5 bases between. The germline V gene encodes CDR1 ENHRY and CDR2 SYGVKD. DNA of the CDR3: TGTGCCATCAGTGAAGGGGCAACTAATGAAAAACTGTTTTTT. Protein product: CAISEGATNEKLFF.

This clone showed up just once. The chain is built from TRBV10-3 and TRBJ2-7; a possible D gene is TRBD2 (5 bases). With 2 bases removed from V and 0 bases from J, the gap between germline ends came to 14 bases. CDR1 is ENHRY and CDR2 is SYGVKD in the germline V gene. The CDR3 has 16 residues. Written as DNA, the CDR3 is TGTGCCATCAGTGAGGGTCGCCGTCGGGGCTCCTACGAGCAGTACTTC. This codes for CAISEGRRRGSYEQYF.

The V call is TRBV7-2, the J call TRBJ1-2, with 7 bases aligning to TRBD1. There are 15 residues in the CDR3. V lost 5 bases to trimming and J lost 4 bases; unmatched junction nucleotides: 10. The germline gives CDR1 SGHTA, CDR2 FQGNSA. In nucleotides, the CDR3 is TGTGCCAGCAGCGGACAGGTCCCTGGTGGCTATGGCTACACCTTC. Translated: CASSGQVPGGYGYTF.

The rearrangement uses TRBV5-1 and TRBJ2-5, with unresolved D. Per the germline V gene, CDR1 is SGHRS and CDR2 is YFSETQ. CDR3 size: 13 residues. The V end lost 0 bases, the J end lost 5 bases, and 8 bases lay between the germline ends. The CDR3 nucleotides read TGCGCCAGCAGCTTGGGAGTTGACGAGACCCAGTACTTC. It translates to CASSLGVDETQYF.

The rearrangement links TRBV5-6 to TRBJ1-5; D is undetermined. Trimming stripped 2 bases from V and 0 bases from J, with 9 bases between. This CDR3 contains 15 residues. CDR1 is SGHDT and CDR2 is YYEEEE in the germline V gene. The CDR3 spells CASSLLRISNQPQHF. CDR3 in DNA: TGTGCCAGCAGCTTACTACGGATTAGCAATCAGCCCCAGCATTTT. Together with reference TRBV5-6 and TRBJ1-5, the CDR3 gives the full variable domain: DAGVTQSPTHLIKTRGQQVTLRCSPKSGHDTVSWYQQALGQGPQFIFQYYEEEERQRGNFPDRFSGHQFPNYSSELNVNALLLGDSALYLCASSLLRISNQPQHFGDGTRLSIL.

The chain links TRBV4-1 to TRBJ2-7, with D possibly matching TRBD2 (5 bases). CDR3 length equals 14 residues. Germline CDR1 and CDR2: MGHRA and YSYEKL. V lost 1 base, J lost 4 bases, and 11 bases lay in between. The CDR3 loop reads CASSQVGPGYEQYF. The CDR3 nucleotides read TGCGCCAGCAGCCAAGTAGGGCCGGGATACGAGCAGTACTTC.

V usage is TRBV7-9 and J usage is TRBJ1-1; D is possibly TRBD1 (6 bases). The CDR3 loop spans 15 amino acids. Per germline, CDR1 SEHNR and CDR2 FQNEAQ (reference sequence). With 4 bases removed from V and 0 bases from J, the gap between germline ends came to 12 bases. Here the CDR3 DNA reads TGTGCCAGCAGCTCCCGACAGGTGATGAACACTGAAGCTTTCTTT. Translated, it gives CASSSRQVMNTEAFF.

The chain has TRBV9 and TRBJ1-3; D gene ambiguous. Trimming stripped 0 bases from V and 0 bases from J, with 10 bases between. Germline assignment: CDR1 SGDLS and CDR2 YYNGEE. The CDR3 contains 16 residues. This chain's CDR3 is CASSVDGSNSGNTIYF. In nucleotides, the CDR3 is TGTGCCAGCAGCGTAGATGGGTCTAACTCTGGAAACACCATATATTTT.

This sequence joins TRBV7-9 and TRBJ1-1; D not resolved. CDR1 and CDR2 from the germline V gene are SEHNR and FQNEAQ (reference sequence). Trimming removed 1 base at V and 5 bases at J, with 11 bases between. The CDR3 extends over 14 amino acids. The CDR3 bases are TGTGCCAGCAGCTTAGTACCAGGCGAGACTGAAGCTTTCTTT. It yields the protein CASSLVPGETEAFF.